The next 24 T cell receptor beta chains were all read from a single sample in a study of brain T cells in children with intractable seizures. Specified time point: blood from clinic visit 5 months post-surgery; TSC patient then seizure free. The repertoire was sequenced with immunoSEQ multiplex PCR; TCRdb's copy has only in-frame clones and lacks some. The table includes approximately 330,000 clones, about 93% detected once. This material consisted of peripheral blood, taken about 5 months after surgery. The receptors here all came from a boy in the first two years of life with tuberous sclerosis and intractable seizures.

This chain joins TRBV4-1 and TRBJ1-1; D is ambiguous. The length of the CDR3 is 18 residues. CDR1 is MGHRA, CDR2 YSYEKL, per germline. V gave up 1 base and J gave up 1 base, with 19 bases separating them. CDR3 sequence reads: CASSQVRYGIPPNTEAFF. CDR3 DNA: TGCGCCAGCAGCCAAGTTCGATACGGCATCCCCCCGAACACTGAAGCTTTCTTT.

J is TRBJ1-2 and V is TRBV27; D is unresolved. Germline V gene sequence: CDR1 MNHEY, CDR2 SMNVEV (reference sequence). V lost 3 bases and J lost 8, with 13 bases in between. The CDR3 consists of 13 residues. The DNA for the CDR3 is TGTGCCAGCAGTTTGCGAGGTTCCAACGGCTACACCTTC. It specifies CASSLRGSNGYTF.

The chain carries TRBV5-1 and TRBJ2-7, with 7 bases lining up with TRBD1. V trimming: 0 bases; J trimming: 1 base; junction bases outside the gene matches: 1. CDR3 size: 14 residues. CDR1 SGHRS and CDR2 YFSETQ come from the germline V gene. CDR3 nucleotides: TGCGCCAGCAGCTTGGTCAGGGGGTCCTACGAGCAGTACTTC. It codes for CASSLVRGSYEQYF.

This chain connects TRBV4-1 to TRBJ1-1; D gene ambiguous. From germline, CDR1 is MGHRA and CDR2 YSYEKL. The CDR3 is 16 residues long. V lost 0 bases and J lost 1, with 12 bases in between. The CDR3 here is CASSQERRGGNTEAFF. The CDR3 DNA is TGCGCCAGCAGCCAAGAACGGCGGGGAGGGAACACTGAAGCTTTCTTT.

This chain connects TRBV19 to TRBJ1-1, with no clear D. The CDR3 has 14 residues. Germline V gene sequence: CDR1 LNHDA, CDR2 SQIVND (reference sequence). Trimming left V 5 bases short and J 6 bases short, with 16 bases between. Here the CDR3 reads CASSSVSRWAEAFF. The CDR3 nucleotides are TGTGCCAGTAGTTCGGTGTCGCGTTGGGCTGAAGCTTTCTTT. Full variable domain (remainder filled in from reference TRBV19 and TRBJ1-1): DGGITQSPKYLFRKEGQNVTLSCEQNLNHDAMYWYRQDPGQGLRLIYYSQIVNDFQKGDIAEGYSVSREKKESFPLTVTSAQKNPTAFYLCASSSVSRWAEAFFGQGTRLTVV.

The chain recombines TRBV30 with TRBJ1-1; maybe TRBD1 (6 bases). V lost 3 bases, J lost 2 bases, and 13 bases lay in between. Germline loops: CDR1 GTSNPN, CDR2 SVGIG (reference sequence). The CDR3 covers 14 residues. CDR3 sequence (DNA): TGTGCCTGGAGGATCGGGGGGGCCAACACTGAAGCTTTCTTT. It translates to CAWRIGGANTEAFF.

The V gene is TRBV19, the J gene TRBJ2-4; tentatively, D is TRBD2 (6 bases). Germline-derived CDR1 and CDR2 are LNHDA and SQIVND (reference sequence). This CDR3 spans 19 amino acids. Between the trimmed V and J ends, which lost 5 bases and 0 bases, there was a span of 23 bases. In nucleotides, the CDR3 is TGTGCCAGTAGTGGCCCAGGAGGGAGAGCCCCTCTAGCCAAAAACATTCAGTACTTC. It specifies CASSGPGGRAPLAKNIQYF.

The chain employs TRBV28 and TRBJ2-5, with TRBD2 matching over 10 bases. Unmatched junction bases numbered 13, after V lost 7 bases and J lost 5 bases. The CDR3 sequence is 16 residues long. Germline assignment: CDR1 MDHEN and CDR2 SYDVKM. The CDR3 nucleotides are TGTGCCAGCACCCTACGAACTAGCGGGGTTGGGGAGACCCAGTACTTC. As protein: CASTLRTSGVGETQYF.

V gene TRBV11-3 combines with J gene TRBJ2-1; D is ambiguous. Germline CDR1 is SGHNT and CDR2 is YENEEA. V lost 0 bases and J lost 9, with 6 bases in between. The CDR3 has 12 residues. CDR3 DNA sequence: TGTGCCAGCAGCTTAGATCGGATTGAGCAGTTCTTC. Protein product: CASSLDRIEQFF.

This clone was counted once. The V gene is TRBV29-1, the J gene TRBJ2-5; 7 nucleotides align to TRBD2. In germline, CDR1 is SQVTM, CDR2 ANQGSEA. This CDR3 region has 14 residues. Losses at the gene ends were 3 bases for V and 3 bases for J; bases not matched to a gene: 7. The CDR3 sequence: CSVDPLAVKETQYF. CDR3 DNA sequence: TGCAGCGTTGACCCGCTAGCGGTAAAAGAGACCCAGTACTTC.

The rearrangement links TRBV5-6 to TRBJ2-7, with 8 nucleotides matching TRBD1. The CDR3 runs 14 residues. Germline V gene data show CDR1 as SGHDT and CDR2 as YYEEEE. The junction had 7 bases not matched to a gene; V was cut back by 4 bases and J by 4 bases. The CDR3 DNA sequence: TGTGCCAGCAGCGGCATGACAGGGGAGTACGAGCAGTACTTC. Protein: CASSGMTGEYEQYF.

The chain employs TRBV7-2 and TRBJ2-7; 12 nucleotides align to TRBD2. The germline CDR1 and CDR2 sequences are SGHTA and FQGNSA. The CDR3 sequence is 18 residues long. V lost 5 bases and J lost 2; bases outside the gene matches: 13. CDR3 in amino acids: CASSPEGRLAGDTYEQYF. DNA for the CDR3: TGTGCCAGCAGCCCTGAGGGAAGACTAGCGGGGGATACCTACGAGCAGTACTTC.

The chain uses TRBV7-8 and TRBJ2-7; perhaps TRBD2 as D (6 bases). Germline-derived CDR1 and CDR2 are SGHVS and FQNEAQ. CDR3 size: 14 residues. The V gene lost 5 bases and the J gene lost 2 bases, with 13 bases spanning the gap. CDR3 sequence: CASSRGGGAYEQYF. CDR3 bases: TGTGCCAGCAGCCGAGGCGGCGGGGCCTACGAGCAGTACTTC.

The V gene is TRBV5-4, the J gene TRBJ1-2; D call uncertain. CDR3 length: 16 amino acids. V lost 0 bases to trimming and J lost 4 bases, with 16 bases between them. Germline CDR1 and CDR2: SGHNT and YYREEE (reference sequence). The CDR3 DNA follows: TGTGCCAGCAGCTTGGGAACGGCGGCAGGCAGCTATGGCTACACCTTC. Translating it yields CASSLGTAAGSYGYTF.

Remarks on this clone: The same CDR3 is also encoded by other DNA sequences in this sample. The gene calls are TRBV30 and TRBJ1-5, with 7 positions matching TRBD1. V dropped 1 base and J dropped 4; count of bases not matched to a gene: 1. The CDR3 contains 13 residues. CDR1 and CDR2 from the germline V gene are GTSNPN and SVGIG (reference sequence). CDR3 nucleotides: TGTGCCTGGAGTGGACAGGGTAATCAGCCCCAGCATTTT. Amino acids: CAWSGQGNQPQHF.

V usage is TRBV11-2 and J usage is TRBJ2-7; D gene unclear. Germline V gives CDR1 SGHAT, CDR2 FQNNGV. The V gene lost 0 bases and the J gene lost 0 bases, with 6 bases spanning the gap. CDR3 size: 14 residues. The CDR3 loop is CASSLEANSYEQYF. CDR3 DNA sequence: TGTGCCAGCAGCTTAGAGGCGAACTCCTACGAGCAGTACTTC.

V usage is TRBV7-3 and J usage is TRBJ2-3; D unresolved. Germline loops: CDR1 SGHTA, CDR2 FQGTGA. The CDR3 covers 15 residues. V was shortened by 1 base and J by 1 base, with 9 bases between the two germline ends. CDR3 loop: CASSLSGRRTDTQYF. The CDR3 DNA sequence: TGTGCCAGCAGCTTAAGTGGCCGCCGCACAGATACGCAGTATTTT.

V gene TRBV7-2 combines with J gene TRBJ2-2; 10 bases line up with TRBD2. This CDR3 is 15 amino acids long. Germline V gives CDR1 SGHTA, CDR2 FQGNSA. V was pared by 6 bases and J by 7 bases, with 8 bases of the junction left unmatched. This chain's CDR3 is CASRSTSGTVGELFF. CDR3 DNA: TGTGCCAGCAGGTCCACTAGCGGGACCGTCGGGGAGCTGTTTTTT.

The rearrangement links TRBV27 to TRBJ1-1, with 8 bases fitting TRBD1. The CDR3 has 17 amino acids. V trimming: 5 bases; J trimming: 3 bases; junction bases outside the gene matches: 14. The germline V gene has CDR1 MNHEY and CDR2 SMNVEV (reference sequence). CDR3 residues: CASSPLIQGARYTEAFF. The DNA for the CDR3 is TGTGCCAGCAGTCCTTTAATCCAGGGGGCGCGGTACACTGAAGCTTTCTTT.

This chain uses TRBV3-1 (or the pseudogene TRBV3-2) with TRBJ2-1, with a tentative D call TRBD2 (6 bases). CDR3 size: 12 residues. Trimming took 4 bases from V and 12 from J, leaving 13 bases between them. Germline V gene data show CDR1 as LGHDT and CDR2 as YNNKEL (reference sequence). CDR3 amino acids: CASSLPMGGQFF. CDR3 nucleotides: TGTGCCAGCAGCCTACCCATGGGGGGGCAGTTCTTC.

The CDR3 region has the DNA TGTGCCAGCAGCTCCGGGACTAGCGGGAGGGCCCGGGACGAGCAGTACTTC. The encoded protein is CASSSGTSGRARDEQYF. The chain carries TRBV7-6 and TRBJ2-7; TRBD2 agrees at 16 bases. This CDR3 is 17 amino acids long. V lost 4 bases, J lost 5 bases, and 8 bases stayed unmatched. The germline CDR1 and CDR2 sequences are SGHVS and FNYEAQ.

This clone was seen once. The chain combines TRBV5-1 with TRBJ2-7; the D is unclear. The CDR3 extends over 14 amino acids. Trimming took off 0 bases at V and 0 bases at J, with 7 bases between the two ends. The germline V gene encodes CDR1 SGHRS and CDR2 YFSETQ. In DNA form, the CDR3 reads TGCGCCAGCAGCTTGGAAGTCCCCTCCTACGAGCAGTACTTC. It is translated as CASSLEVPSYEQYF.

The V call is TRBV9, the J call TRBJ2-5, with 9 bases lining up with TRBD2. This CDR3 is 17 amino acids long. Trimming removed 4 bases from V and 1 base from J; junction bases left unmatched: 11. Germline values: CDR1 SGDLS, CDR2 YYNGEE. CDR3 region: CASSFSGLAFFQETQYF. The CDR3 coding sequence is TGTGCCAGCAGCTTCTCGGGACTAGCCTTTTTCCAAGAGACCCAGTACTTC.

CDR3 in amino acids: CASSWGQVQNIQYF. DNA of the CDR3: TGTGCCAGCAGCTGGGGACAGGTTCAAAACATTCAGTACTTC. The chain links TRBV5-6 to TRBJ2-4, with 8 bases that match TRBD1. The CDR3 spans 14 residues. V lost 3 bases, J lost 5 bases, and 4 bases stayed unmatched. Germline assignment: CDR1 SGHDT and CDR2 YYEEEE.